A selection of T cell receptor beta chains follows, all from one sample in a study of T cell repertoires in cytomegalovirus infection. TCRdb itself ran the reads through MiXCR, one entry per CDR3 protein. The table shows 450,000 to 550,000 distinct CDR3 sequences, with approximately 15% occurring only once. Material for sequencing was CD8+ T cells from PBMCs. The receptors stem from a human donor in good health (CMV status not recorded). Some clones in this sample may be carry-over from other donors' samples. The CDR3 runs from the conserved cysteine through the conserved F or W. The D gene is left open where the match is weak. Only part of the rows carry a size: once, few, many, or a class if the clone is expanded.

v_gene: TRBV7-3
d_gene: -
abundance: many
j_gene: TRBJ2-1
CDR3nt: TGTGCCAGCAGCTTAACAGGGGTGGATGAGCAGTTCTTC
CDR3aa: CASSLTGVDEQFF

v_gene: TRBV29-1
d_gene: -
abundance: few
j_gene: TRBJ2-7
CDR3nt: TGCAGCGTTGTGGGTGGGCAGGGGTTCTACGAGCAGTACTTC
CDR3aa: CSVVGGQGFYEQYF

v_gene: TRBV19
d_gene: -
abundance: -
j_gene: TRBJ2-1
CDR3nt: TGTGCCAGTAGTCCAGAGGATTACAATGAGCAGTTCTTC
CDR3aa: CASSPEDYNEQFF

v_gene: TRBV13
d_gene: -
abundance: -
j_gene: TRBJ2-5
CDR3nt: TGTGCCAGCGACCGGAGCGGGGAGACCCAGTACTTC
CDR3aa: CASDRSGETQYF

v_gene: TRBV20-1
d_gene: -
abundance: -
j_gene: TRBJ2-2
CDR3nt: TGCAGTGCTAGAGATGGCCTCAACACCGGGGAGCTGTTTTTT
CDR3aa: CSARDGLNTGELFF

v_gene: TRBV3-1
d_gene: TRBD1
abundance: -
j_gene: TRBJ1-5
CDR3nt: TGTGCCAGCAGCCAAGAGGGCAGGGGGCATCAGCCCCAGCATTTT
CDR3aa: CASSQEGRGHQPQHF

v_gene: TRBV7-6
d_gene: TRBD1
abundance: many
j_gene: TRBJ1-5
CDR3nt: TGTGCCAGCAGCGATGGGACAGGGAAAGATCAGCCCCAGCATTTT
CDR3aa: CASSDGTGKDQPQHF

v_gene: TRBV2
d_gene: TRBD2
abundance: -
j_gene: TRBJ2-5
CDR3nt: TGTGCCAGCAGTGACGGGGGGGCGTGGGAGACCCAGTACTTC
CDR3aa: CASSDGGAWETQYF

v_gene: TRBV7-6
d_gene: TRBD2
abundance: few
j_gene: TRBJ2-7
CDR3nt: TGTGCCAGCAGCTCCCCCGGGACTAGCGGTTACGAGCAGTACTTC
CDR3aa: CASSSPGTSGYEQYF

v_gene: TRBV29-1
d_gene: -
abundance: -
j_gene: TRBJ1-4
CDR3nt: TGCAGCGGGCTAGGTGAAAAACTGTTTTTT
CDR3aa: CSGLGEKLFF

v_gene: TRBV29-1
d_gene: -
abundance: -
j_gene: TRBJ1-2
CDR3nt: TGCAGGGGACTTGGGGGCATTGAGGGCTACACCTTC
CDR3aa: CRGLGGIEGYTF

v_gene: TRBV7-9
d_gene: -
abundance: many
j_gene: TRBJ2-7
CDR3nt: TGTGCCAGCACGCCAGGAGGGCGCGAGCAGTACTTC
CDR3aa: CASTPGGREQYF

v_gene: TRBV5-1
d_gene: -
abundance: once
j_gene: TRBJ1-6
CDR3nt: TGCGCCAGCAGCCCCCAAGGGGTAGGGGATAATTCACCCCTCCACTTT
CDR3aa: CASSPQGVGDNSPLHF

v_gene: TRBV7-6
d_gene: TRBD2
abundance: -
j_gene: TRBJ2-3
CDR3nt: TGTGCCAGCAGCATCCTTAGCGGGAGGACCGCGGATACGCAGTATTTT
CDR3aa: CASSILSGRTADTQYF

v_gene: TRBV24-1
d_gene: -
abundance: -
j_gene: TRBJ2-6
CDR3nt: TGTGCCACCAGTGGGAACAGCCTCTCTGGGGCCAACGTCCTGACTTTC
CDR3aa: CATSGNSLSGANVLTF

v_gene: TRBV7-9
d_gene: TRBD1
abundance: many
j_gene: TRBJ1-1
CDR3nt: TGTGCCAGCATCATGACAGGGTTGAACACTGAAGCTTTCTTT
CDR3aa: CASIMTGLNTEAFF

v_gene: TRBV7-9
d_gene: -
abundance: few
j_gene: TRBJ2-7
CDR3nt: TGTGCCAGCAGCTCCCTGAACAGCTTCTCCTACGAGCAGTACTTC
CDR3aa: CASSSLNSFSYEQYF

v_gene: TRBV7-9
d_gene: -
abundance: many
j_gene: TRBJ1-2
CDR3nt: TGTGCCAGCACCTTACAGGGCAGGGAATATGGCTACACCTTC
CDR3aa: CASTLQGREYGYTF

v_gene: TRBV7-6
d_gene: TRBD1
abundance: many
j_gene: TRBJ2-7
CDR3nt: TGTGCCAGCAGCCCCGAGGGGTGGGACAGGGCCTCCTACGAGCAGTACTTC
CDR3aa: CASSPEGWDRASYEQYF

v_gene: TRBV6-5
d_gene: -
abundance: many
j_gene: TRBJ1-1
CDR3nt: TGTGCCAGCAGTTACTCGGGGGGCGTCGGCACTGAAGCTTTCTTT
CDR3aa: CASSYSGGVGTEAFF

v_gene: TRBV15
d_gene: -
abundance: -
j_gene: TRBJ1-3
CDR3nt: TGTGCCACCAGCAGAGATCGAGAGCCCGGAAACACCATATATTTT
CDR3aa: CATSRDREPGNTIYF

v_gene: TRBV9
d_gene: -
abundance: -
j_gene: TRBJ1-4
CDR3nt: TGTGCCAGCAGCAAGACCGGCGCCTACAGGGCAACTAATGAAAAACTGTTTTTT
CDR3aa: CASSKTGAYRATNEKLFF

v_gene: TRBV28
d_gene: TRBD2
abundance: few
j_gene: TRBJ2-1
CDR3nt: TGTGCCAGCAGTTTACATAGCCTAGCGGGAGGGAGCAATGAGCAGTTCTTC
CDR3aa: CASSLHSLAGGSNEQFF

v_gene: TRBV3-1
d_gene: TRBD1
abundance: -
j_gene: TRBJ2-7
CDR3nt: TGTGCCAGCAGCCCGCGGACAGGGTCGATCCACGAGCAGTACTTC
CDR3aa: CASSPRTGSIHEQYF

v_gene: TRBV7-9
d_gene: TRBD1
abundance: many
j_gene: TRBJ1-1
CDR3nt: TGTGCCAGCAGCCCTGGACAGGGACCGAATGAAGCTTTCTTT
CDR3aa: CASSPGQGPNEAFF

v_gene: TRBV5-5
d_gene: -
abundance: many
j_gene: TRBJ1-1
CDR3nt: TGTGCCAGCAGCTCTCGGGGGGCTGCTGAAGCTTTCTTT
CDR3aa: CASSSRGAAEAFF

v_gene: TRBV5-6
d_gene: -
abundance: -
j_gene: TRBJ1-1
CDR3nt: TGTGCCAGCAGCTTGGAGCGGACCGCTTTCTTT
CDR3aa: CASSLERTAFF

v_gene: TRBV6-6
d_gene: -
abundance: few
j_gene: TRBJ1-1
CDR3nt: TGTGCCAGCAGTTACGTGGGGGCGCCGACTGAAGCTTTCTTT
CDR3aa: CASSYVGAPTEAFF

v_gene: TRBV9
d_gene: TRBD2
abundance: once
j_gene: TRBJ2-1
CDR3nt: TGTGCCAGCGCTAGGGAGCTAGCGGAACCTGAGCAGTTCTTC
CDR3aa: CASARELAEPEQFF

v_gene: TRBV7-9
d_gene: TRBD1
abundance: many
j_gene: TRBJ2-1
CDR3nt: TGTGCCAGCAGCCCCAGTCCCGGGACAGGGGGGCATGAGCAGTTCTTC
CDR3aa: CASSPSPGTGGHEQFF

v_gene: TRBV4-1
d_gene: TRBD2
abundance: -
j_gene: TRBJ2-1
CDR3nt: TGCGCCAGAAGCCAGGGGGGGGGCGGGAGGGGGCAGTTCTTC
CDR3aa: CARSQGGGGRGQFF

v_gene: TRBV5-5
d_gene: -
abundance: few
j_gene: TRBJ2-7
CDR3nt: TGTGCCAGCAGCTTGACCCTTAGGGGGAACGAGCAGTACTTC
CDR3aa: CASSLTLRGNEQYF

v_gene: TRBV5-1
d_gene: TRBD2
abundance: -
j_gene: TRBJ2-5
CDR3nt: TGCGCCAGCAGCTTTTCTGGACTAGAAGAGACCCAGTACTTC
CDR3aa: CASSFSGLEETQYF

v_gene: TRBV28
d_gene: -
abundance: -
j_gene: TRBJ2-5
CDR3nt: TGTGCCAGCAGCTCGAGGGTGGAAGAGACCCAGTACTTC
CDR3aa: CASSSRVEETQYF

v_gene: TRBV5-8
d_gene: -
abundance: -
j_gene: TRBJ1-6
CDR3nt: TGTGCCAGCAGCATTAGACAGGAGGGACATCCGGATTCACCCCTCCACTTT
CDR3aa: CASSIRQEGHPDSPLHF

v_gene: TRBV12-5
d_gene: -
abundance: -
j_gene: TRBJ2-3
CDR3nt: TGTGCTAGTTCTAGCTGGACTACAGATACGCAGTATTTT
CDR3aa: CASSSWTTDTQYF

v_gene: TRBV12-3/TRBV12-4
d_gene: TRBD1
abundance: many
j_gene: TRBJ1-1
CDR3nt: TGTGCCAGCAGTTGGTCAGGGGGCACTGAAGCTTTCTTT
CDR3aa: CASSWSGGTEAFF

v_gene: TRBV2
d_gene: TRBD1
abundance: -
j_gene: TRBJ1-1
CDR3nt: TGTGCCAGCATACAGGGGGTAACTTTCTTT
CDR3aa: CASIQGVTFF

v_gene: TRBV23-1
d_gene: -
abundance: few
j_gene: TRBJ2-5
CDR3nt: TGCGCCAGCAGTCCCCCCCGACAAGAAGAGACCCAGTACTTC
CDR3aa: CASSPPRQEETQYF

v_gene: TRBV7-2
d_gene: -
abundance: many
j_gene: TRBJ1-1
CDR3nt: TGTGCCAGCAGCCAAACTGTCATGAACACTGAAGCTTTCTTT
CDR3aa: CASSQTVMNTEAFF

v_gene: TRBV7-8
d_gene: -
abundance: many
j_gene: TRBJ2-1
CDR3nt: TGTGCCAGCAGCCTGCGGGACTTCAACTACAATGAGCAGTTCTTC
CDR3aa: CASSLRDFNYNEQFF

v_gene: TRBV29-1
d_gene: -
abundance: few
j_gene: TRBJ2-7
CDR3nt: TGCAGCGCCATCGGGGGTTCCTACGAGCAGTACTTC
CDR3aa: CSAIGGSYEQYF

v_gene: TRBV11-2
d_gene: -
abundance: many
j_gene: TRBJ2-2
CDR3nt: TGTGCCAGCAGCTTCTGGACGGCTTCGAACACCGGGGAGCTGTTTTTT
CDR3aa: CASSFWTASNTGELFF

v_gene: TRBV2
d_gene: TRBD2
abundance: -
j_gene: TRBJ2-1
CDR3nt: TGTGCCAGCGGGACACTAGCGGGAGGGTGGAATGAGCAGTTCTTC
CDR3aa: CASGTLAGGWNEQFF

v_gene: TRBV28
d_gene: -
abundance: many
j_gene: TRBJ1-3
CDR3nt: TGTGCCAGCAGGGACCCGTATAGGGAATCTGGAAACACCATATATTTT
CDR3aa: CASRDPYRESGNTIYF

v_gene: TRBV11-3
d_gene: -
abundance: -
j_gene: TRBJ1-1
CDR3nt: TGTGCCAGCAGCTTAGCGGGGTCGCAGGCTTTCTTT
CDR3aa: CASSLAGSQAFF

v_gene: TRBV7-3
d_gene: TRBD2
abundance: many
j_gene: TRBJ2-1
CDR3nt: TGTGCCAGCAGCTTAACTAGCGGGAGATATGAGCAGTTCTTC
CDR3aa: CASSLTSGRYEQFF

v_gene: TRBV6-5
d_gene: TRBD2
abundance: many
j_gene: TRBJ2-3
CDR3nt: TGTGCCAGCAGTCCTAGCGGGGGGACCACAGATACGCAGTATTTT
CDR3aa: CASSPSGGTTDTQYF

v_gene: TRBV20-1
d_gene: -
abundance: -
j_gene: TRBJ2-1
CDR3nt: TGCAGCTGCCCCGCGGGGGCCACCTACAATGAGCAGTTCTTC
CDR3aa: CSCPAGATYNEQFF

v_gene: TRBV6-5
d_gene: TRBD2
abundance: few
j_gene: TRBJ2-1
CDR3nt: TGTGCCAGCAGATTGACTAGCGGGGGGCCGAGCTCCTACAATGAGCAGTTCTTC
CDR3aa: CASRLTSGGPSSYNEQFF

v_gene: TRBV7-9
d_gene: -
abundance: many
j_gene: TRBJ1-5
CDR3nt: TGTGCCAGCAGCTTATGGGGACCGAGTACCGGTTATAGCAATCAGCCCCAGCATTTT
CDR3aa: CASSLWGPSTGYSNQPQHF

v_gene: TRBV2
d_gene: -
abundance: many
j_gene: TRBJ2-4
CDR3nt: TGTGCCAGCAGTGCCTCTCCTACAGGGTGGAACATTCAGTACTTC
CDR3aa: CASSASPTGWNIQYF